This entry lists 32 T cell receptor beta chains sequenced from one sample in a study of T cell responses to AZD1222 COVID-19 vaccine. TCRdb's copy holds only in-frame clones and misses some; the assay was immunoSEQ multiplex PCR. Of over 60,000 clones in the sample, roughly 78% are singletons; the top ten hold around 25%. This specimen consisted of peripheral blood, obtained on day 0 of MenACWY control vaccination. These receptors all come from an adult in good health.

This rearrangement joins TRBV30 to TRBJ1-1; D ambiguous. This CDR3 comprises 15 residues. Germline assignment: CDR1 GTSNPN and CDR2 SVGIG (reference sequence). V was pared by 3 bases and J by 1 base, with 15 bases between. The CDR3 coding sequence is TGTGCCTGGAGCGTTAGGTTACTTCCGAACACTGAAGCTTTCTTT. This translates into CAWSVRLLPNTEAFF.

The chain couples TRBV3-1 (or the pseudogene TRBV3-2) to TRBJ1-2, with D perhaps matching TRBD1 (6 bases). CDR3 length: 14 amino acids. Looked up from germline, CDR1 is LGHDT and CDR2 is YNNKEL (reference sequence). The V end was cut by 4 bases, the J end by 4 bases, with 13 bases between. This CDR3 reads CASSPPGTFYGYTF. DNA of the CDR3: TGTGCCAGCAGCCCACCTGGGACATTCTATGGCTACACCTTC.

V and J are TRBV6-6 and TRBJ2-2, with D perhaps matching TRBD1 (5 bases). Looked up from germline, CDR1 is MNHNY and CDR2 is SVGAGI (reference sequence). The CDR3 extends over 13 amino acids. Trimming removed 6 bases from V and 7 bases from J, with 12 bases in between. CDR3 amino acids: CASSVQGGGELFF. DNA of the CDR3: TGTGCCAGCAGCGTCCAGGGCGGCGGGGAGCTGTTTTTT.

This clone was picked up one time. The chain uses TRBV6-5 and TRBJ1-1; D is ambiguous. Per germline, CDR1 MNHEY and CDR2 SVGAGI. The CDR3 loop spans 13 amino acids. Trimming cost V 6 bases and J 1 base, with 9 bases left between them. CDR3 loop: CASRPVSNTEAFF. The CDR3 bases are TGTGCCAGCAGGCCGGTATCGAACACTGAAGCTTTCTTT.

This clone was detected a few times. The rearrangement uses TRBV7-2 and TRBJ1-3; D remains ambiguous. Per the germline V gene, CDR1 is SGHTA and CDR2 is FQGNSA. The CDR3 consists of 16 residues. The V and J ends lost 1 base and 0 bases respectively, with 10 bases between them. This chain's CDR3 is CASSLVPPVSGNTIYF. Written as DNA, the CDR3 is TGTGCCAGCAGCTTAGTCCCTCCAGTCTCTGGAAACACCATATATTTT.

This clone was seen once. The chain employs TRBV4-3 and TRBJ1-2; TRBD1 matches at 10 bases. The germline V gene encodes CDR1 LGHNA and CDR2 YSLEER. There are 18 residues in the CDR3. The J segment lost 8 bases and the V segment lost 0 bases, leaving 15 bases of the junction unmatched. CDR3 loop: CASSQDATRQGAGGGYTF. CDR3 nucleotides: TGCGCCAGCAGCCAAGACGCCACCCGACAGGGGGCTGGCGGCGGCTACACCTTC.

This rearrangement joins TRBV7-6 to TRBJ2-1; D might be TRBD1 or TRBD2, each matching 6 bases. The CDR3 length is 13 residues. V lost 1 base, J lost 9 bases, and 10 bases lay in between. The germline CDR1 and CDR2 sequences are SGHVS and FNYEAQ. The CDR3 is CASSLVGGREQFF. CDR3 coding DNA: TGTGCCAGCAGCTTAGTGGGGGGCCGTGAGCAGTTCTTC.

In this sample, this clone turned up once. This sequence joins TRBV29-1 and TRBJ2-3; 8 bases align to TRBD2. With 3 bases clipped from V and 3 bases from J, the junction kept 8 bases outside the gene matches. The CDR3 has 15 amino acids. CDR1 is SQVTM and CDR2 is ANQGSEA in the germline V gene. The CDR3 DNA reads as TGCAGCGTTGAGATTAGCGGGATTGGTACAGATACGCAGTATTTT. Its translation is CSVEISGIGTDTQYF.

The chain recombines TRBV2 with TRBJ2-1, with D tentatively TRBD1 (6 bases). With 1 base removed from V and 7 bases from J, the gap between germline ends came to 14 bases. The CDR3 contains 15 residues. The germline V gene encodes CDR1 SNHLY and CDR2 FYNNEI. CDR3 amino acids: CASSEGWGLKNEQFF. As DNA, the CDR3 is TGTGCCAGCAGTGAAGGCTGGGGGCTCAAAAATGAGCAGTTCTTC.

V usage is TRBV15 and J usage is TRBJ1-5; 9 bases agree with TRBD1. The CDR3 contains 19 residues. V trimming: 1 base; J trimming: 0 bases; junction bases outside the gene matches: 10. Germline CDR1 LNHNV, CDR2 YYDKDF (reference sequence). CDR3 residues: CATSRGVGQGTYSNQPQHF. CDR3 nucleotides: TGTGCCACCAGCAGAGGAGTGGGACAGGGAACTTATAGCAATCAGCCCCAGCATTTT. Full variable domain (remainder filled in from reference TRBV15 and TRBJ1-5): DAMVIQNPRYQVTQFGKPVTLSCSQTLNHNVMYWYQQKSSQAPKLLFHYYDKDFNNEADTPDNFQSRRPNTSFCFLDIRSPGLGDTAMYLCATSRGVGQGTYSNQPQHFGDGTRLSIL.

CDR3 region: CASSGSSGNTIYF. CDR3 DNA: TGTGCCAGCAGCGGGTCCTCTGGAAACACCATATATTTT. The gene calls are TRBV11-2 and TRBJ1-3; D is uncertain. Germline assignment: CDR1 SGHAT and CDR2 FQNNGV. Trimming pared 5 bases from V and 0 bases from J, leaving 5 bases between. CDR3 size: 13 residues.

V usage is TRBV18 and J usage is TRBJ1-1, with a possible D match to TRBD1 (5 bases). Trimming shortened V by 3 bases and J by 2 bases, and 10 bases separated the two germline ends. The CDR3 length is 14 residues. Germline V gives CDR1 KGHSH, CDR2 LQKENI. CDR3 region: CASSPGQLNTEAFF. DNA of the CDR3: TGTGCCAGCTCACCCGGACAACTAAACACTGAAGCTTTCTTT.

The chain has TRBV11-2 and TRBJ2-3, with 7 bases matching TRBD2. Germline CDR1 and CDR2: SGHAT and FQNNGV. The CDR3 extends over 15 amino acids. V trimming: 1 base; J trimming: 4 bases; junction bases outside the gene matches: 5. CDR3: CASSLVGGKADTQYF. Here the CDR3 DNA reads TGTGCCAGCAGCTTAGTGGGGGGGAAGGCAGATACGCAGTATTTT.

V and J are TRBV30 and TRBJ1-2; D ambiguous. Trimming pared 2 bases from V and 5 bases from J, leaving 12 bases between. The V gene's germline CDR1 is GTSNPN and CDR2 SVGIG (reference sequence). This CDR3 is built from 13 residues. CDR3 nucleotide sequence: TGTGCCTGGAGTAATGGTGTGACTTATGGCTACACCTTC. Translation gives CAWSNGVTYGYTF.

The chain combines TRBV10-3 with TRBJ2-7; D remains ambiguous. The CDR3 sequence is 11 residues long. CDR1 and CDR2 from the germline V gene are ENHRY and SYGVKD. V lost 4 bases and J lost 4, with 5 bases in between. DNA of the CDR3: TGTGCCATCAGTGCTGAATACGAGCAGTACTTC. Translating gives CAISAEYEQYF.

This rearrangement joins TRBV3-1 (or the pseudogene TRBV3-2) to TRBJ2-5; possibly TRBD2 for D (6 bases). Per germline, CDR1 LGHDT and CDR2 YNNKEL (reference sequence). V was pared by 2 bases and J by 1 base, with 8 bases between. This CDR3 region has 14 residues. CDR3 DNA: TGTGCCAGCAGCCAAAGGACTACCCAAGAGACCCAGTACTTC. It is translated as CASSQRTTQETQYF.

The genes are TRBV5-1 and TRBJ2-5; D tentatively reads TRBD1 or TRBD2 (5 bases each). This CDR3 is built from 15 residues. CDR1 SGHRS and CDR2 YFSETQ come from the germline V gene. V dropped 1 base and J dropped 2 bases, with 12 bases sitting between them. The CDR3 protein is CASSLMPGPQETQYF. As DNA, the CDR3 is TGCGCCAGCAGCTTGATGCCGGGACCGCAAGAGACCCAGTACTTC.

This clone occurred once. In DNA form, the CDR3 reads TGTGCCAGCAGTTCCTCCCCCCCGCAGCAATATCAGTACTTC. This encodes CASSSSPPQQYQYF. The chain links TRBV28 to TRBJ2-7; the D is unclear. Germline-derived CDR1 and CDR2 are MDHEN and SYDVKM. V lost 4 bases and J lost 10, with 20 bases in between. The CDR3 length is 14 residues.

DNA of the CDR3: TGTGCCAGCAGTTTGAGGTGGGGACACGAGCAGTACTTC. Protein sequence: CASSLRWGHEQYF. This chain joins TRBV28 and TRBJ2-7; D tentatively fits TRBD1 or TRBD2 (5 bases each). Between the trimmed V and J ends, which lost 3 bases and 5 bases, there was a span of 11 bases. The V gene's germline CDR1 is MDHEN and CDR2 SYDVKM. The CDR3 length is 13 residues.

The sample holds one count of this clone. The chain links TRBV20-1 to TRBJ1-1; tentatively, D is TRBD1 (5 bases). Trimming removed 6 bases from V and 10 bases from J, with 12 bases in between. Germline V gene lookup returns CDR1 DFQATT and CDR2 SNEGSKA (reference sequence). There are 10 residues in the CDR3. The DNA for the CDR3 is TGCAGTGCCGCGGGGGGTACAGCTTTCTTT. This translates into CSAAGGTAFF.

The J gene is TRBJ1-1, the V gene TRBV7-9; D perhaps matches TRBD1 (6 bases). Germline V gene data show CDR1 as SEHNR and CDR2 as FQNEAQ (reference sequence). This CDR3 spans 14 amino acids. The V gene lost 7 bases and the J gene lost 7 bases, with 19 bases spanning the gap. CDR3 sequence: CASTDTTGKGEAFF. The DNA of the CDR3 is TGTGCCAGCACCGACACCACAGGGAAGGGTGAAGCTTTCTTT.

The chain carries TRBV18 and TRBJ2-5, with D hard to call. CDR1 and CDR2 (germline): KGHSH, LQKENI. The length of the CDR3 is 15 residues. The germline V and J ends were trimmed by 4 bases and 1 base, with 13 bases remaining between them. The CDR3 protein is CASSLPSKGQETQYF. The CDR3 DNA is TGTGCCAGCTCACTCCCGAGTAAGGGCCAAGAGACCCAGTACTTC.

The chain links TRBV6-5 to TRBJ1-4, with D unclear. The CDR3 extends over 12 amino acids. Germline V gene data show CDR1 as MNHEY and CDR2 as SVGAGI. The V end was cut by 6 bases, the J end by 13 bases, with 15 bases between. CDR3 region: CASRPSSGSLFF. The CDR3 bases are TGTGCCAGCAGGCCCTCTAGTGGATCACTGTTTTTT.

The chain joins TRBV19 to TRBJ1-5; perhaps TRBD1 as D (5 bases). CDR3 length: 11 amino acids. V was trimmed by 8 bases and J by 8 bases, leaving 10 bases between them. Germline V gene lookup returns CDR1 LNHDA and CDR2 SQIVND (reference sequence). The CDR3 loop reads CASGGVEPQHF. CDR3 nucleotides: TGTGCCAGTGGGGGAGTGGAGCCCCAGCATTTT.

V and J are TRBV11-2 and TRBJ1-6; perhaps TRBD1 as D (6 bases). The germline V gene has CDR1 SGHAT and CDR2 FQNNGV. V dropped 4 bases and J dropped 8 bases, with 27 bases sitting between them. The CDR3 length is 19 residues. This CDR3 is CASSSLQSGTRKGDSPLHF. The DNA of the CDR3 is TGTGCCAGCAGCTCCTTACAAAGCGGGACAAGAAAGGGTGATTCACCCCTCCACTTT.

This clone was observed a single time. This chain uses TRBV18 with TRBJ1-2; 9 positions match TRBD1. This CDR3 is 15 amino acids long. The germline CDR1 and CDR2 sequences are KGHSH and LQKENI. V was pared by 3 bases and J by 8 bases, with 10 bases of the junction left unmatched. The CDR3 nucleotides are TGTGCCAGCTCACCGGGGACAGGGCGTCTAGGGGGCTACACCTTC. Its protein is CASSPGTGRLGGYTF.

The chain carries TRBV19 and TRBJ2-2; 7 bases are shared with TRBD2. The CDR3 runs to 13 residues. With 9 bases clipped from V and 6 bases from J, the junction kept 7 bases outside the gene matches. Germline V lookup: CDR1 LNHDA, CDR2 SQIVND (reference sequence). In DNA form, the CDR3 reads TGTGCCAGCTGCGGGGGAGATTCCGGGGAGCTGTTTTTT. Residues: CASCGGDSGELFF.

This rearrangement joins TRBV7-2 to TRBJ1-4, with TRBD1 as a possible D gene (5 bases). Trimming took 1 base from V and 6 from J, leaving 12 bases between them. The CDR3 loop spans 15 amino acids. Germline V gene data show CDR1 as SGHTA and CDR2 as FQGNSA. The CDR3 sequence is CASSLVRGSDEKLFF. CDR3 DNA sequence: TGTGCCAGCAGCTTAGTGAGGGGTTCGGATGAAAAACTGTTTTTT.

This rearrangement joins TRBV5-1 to TRBJ2-5; a weak D match, TRBD1 (7 bases). CDR1 SGHRS and CDR2 YFSETQ come from the germline V gene. The CDR3 sequence is 15 residues long. Trimming pared 0 bases from V and 4 bases from J, leaving 13 bases between. Here the CDR3 reads CASSLARGDGETQYF. CDR3 in DNA: TGCGCCAGCAGCTTGGCCAGGGGGGATGGAGAGACCCAGTACTTC.

The chain is built from TRBV24-1 and TRBJ2-2; possible D gene TRBD2, 6 bases. The germline V gene has CDR1 KGHDR and CDR2 SFDVKD. V was pared by 3 bases and J by 3 bases, with 13 bases between. This CDR3 spans 16 amino acids. For the CDR3, the DNA is TGTGCCACCAGTGATACCCCGGGAGACGACACCGGGGAGCTGTTTTTT. Protein: CATSDTPGDDTGELFF.

The chain couples TRBV2 to TRBJ1-2; D unresolved. Per the germline V gene, CDR1 is SNHLY and CDR2 is FYNNEI. V was pared by 0 bases and J by 3 bases, with 5 bases between. CDR3 size: 13 residues. Here the CDR3 DNA reads TGTGCCAGCAGTGAAGCGCAGTACTATGGCTACACCTTC. Translated: CASSEAQYYGYTF.

V is TRBV5-6 and J is TRBJ1-2; weak D call: TRBD1 (5 bases). The length of the CDR3 is 15 residues. CDR1 is SGHDT, CDR2 YYEEEE, per germline. Trimming shortened V by 0 bases and J by 3 bases, and 12 bases separated the two germline ends. This chain's CDR3 is CASSLDQGEYYGYTF. The DNA for the CDR3 is TGTGCCAGCAGCTTGGATCAGGGTGAATACTATGGCTACACCTTC.